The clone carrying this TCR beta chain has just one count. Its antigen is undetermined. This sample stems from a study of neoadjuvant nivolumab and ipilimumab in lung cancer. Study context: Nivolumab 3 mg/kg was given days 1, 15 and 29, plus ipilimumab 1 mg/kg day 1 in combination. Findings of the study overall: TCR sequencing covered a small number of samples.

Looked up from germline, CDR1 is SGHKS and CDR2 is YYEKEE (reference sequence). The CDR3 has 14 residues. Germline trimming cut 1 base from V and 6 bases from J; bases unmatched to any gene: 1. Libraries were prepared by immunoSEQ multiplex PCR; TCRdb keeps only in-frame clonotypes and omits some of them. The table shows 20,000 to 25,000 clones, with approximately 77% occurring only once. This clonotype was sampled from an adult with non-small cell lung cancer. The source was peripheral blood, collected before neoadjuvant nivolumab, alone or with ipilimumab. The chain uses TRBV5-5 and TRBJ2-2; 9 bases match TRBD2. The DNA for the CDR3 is TGTGCCAGCAGCTTGCGACTAGCGGCCGGGGAGCTGTTTTTT. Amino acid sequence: CASSLRLAAGELFF.